The T cell receptor (beta chain) under discussion was sequenced for a study of blood T cell repertoires in COVID-19. Study-level background: The United States, Italy and Spain supplied acute and convalescent COVID-19 samples. T cells, B-cell-depleted T cells, or PBMCs supplied cDNA or gDNA.

Original data processing: Using reference gene primer amplification, nucleated cell counts were estimated. The table came from immunoSEQ multiplex PCR; TCRdb's copy has only in-frame clones and leaves some out. D and trimming come from the DNA, and the V and J calls and clone size come from that table. The table has 150,000 to 200,000 clones, 65% to 90% seen once. Trimming cost V 3 bases and J 2 bases; bases outside gene matches: 6. The CDR3 has 15 residues. Per germline, CDR1 SGHAT and CDR2 FQNNGV. This clonotype originated in a man aged 50 or older with active or convalescent COVID-19. The V gene is TRBV11-2, the J gene TRBJ2-7; TRBD1 agrees at 8 bases. The source material was peripheral blood. The CDR3 nucleotides are TGTGCCAGCAGCTTCACAGGGGGTCGGACCTACGAGCAGTACTTC. Its translation is CASSFTGGRTYEQYF. Variable domain in full (rest from reference TRBV11-2 and TRBJ2-7): EAGVAQSPRYKIIEKRQSVAFWCNPISGHATLYWYQQILGQGPKLLIQFQNNGVVDDSQLPKDRFSAERLKGVDSTLKIQPAKLEDSAVYLCASSFTGGRTYEQYFGPGTRLTVT.